This T cell receptor beta chain appears in the sequencing data of a study of tumor-infiltrating lymphocytes in primary liver carcinoma. As for the study in general: Read depth, roughly 3.65 to 8 million productive TCRbeta reads, did not differ significantly between tissues. Study results and limitations: Without sorting, CD4+ versus CD8+ T cell repertoires were not compared.

Researchers drew blood RNA from unsorted whole blood and extracted germline DNA as well. Unmatched junction bases numbered 4, after V lost 3 bases and J lost 4 bases. The CDR3 runs to 17 residues. Using a constant-region primer together with ProtoScript II reverse transcriptase, TCR beta cDNA was made from 450 to 600 ng of total RNA. Three-round nested multiplex PCR performed with slightly modified ARM-PCR produced the TCR beta libraries. The opening two PCR rounds, about 11 cycles each, paired TRBV1-TRBV30 forward primers with a C-beta reverse primer. TCRdb processed the multiplex PCR reads anew with MiXCR; each CDR3 protein has one entry. Seen here are about 200,000 distinct CDR3 sequences, about 65% observed once, and the top ten hold 7% to 8.5%. In the case of this clonotype: Its matching antigen is unknown.

Sequences were obtained from peripheral blood. This sequence was found in a woman between 55 and 75 years old with primary liver carcinoma and hepatitis B virus infection. The chain combines TRBV12-3 or TRBV12-4 with TRBJ2-6; 12 nucleotides align to TRBD1. CDR3 coding DNA: TGTGCCAGCAGTTTTGGGACAGGGGGCTCGGGGGCCAACGTCCTGACTTTC. Its translation is CASSFGTGGSGANVLTF.